What follows are 14 T cell receptor beta chains derived from one specimen sequenced in a study of CD8+ T cells in alopecia areata. Extraction of RNA preceded its reverse transcription into cDNA, which served as the sequencing template. This table comes from immunoSEQ multiplex PCR, and its TCRdb copy is limited to in-frame clones, with some not included. The data show around 110,000 clones, with none appearing a single time. The specimen was lesional skin. These receptors originate from a C3H/HeJ mouse with alopecia areata. As its MHC haplotype, the strain has H2-k.

Turning to this clone: Each gene name is a mouse one. Read data end 4 residues before the CDR3 end; the end is taken from the germline J gene. V and J are TRBV19 and TRBJ2-1; 7 nucleotides line up with TRBD2. Germline V gene data show CDR1 as FNHDT and CDR2 as SITEND (reference sequence). V lost 1 base to trimming and J lost 4 bases; unmatched junction nucleotides: 5. This CDR3 has 15 residues. Incomplete CDR3 DNA: TGTGCCAGCAGTATAATTATGGGGGGATATGCT. Its protein is CASSIIMGGYA. The full CDR3 sequence reads CASSIIMGGYAEQFF.

This clone has a handful of counts. Gene names denote mouse genes. The read finishes 4 residues shy of the CDR3 end, and the germline J gene is used to complete it. Distinct nucleotide sequences in the sample also encode this CDR3. J is TRBJ1-2 and V is TRBV13-3, with D possibly TRBD1 on 5 matching bases. The CDR3 is 13 residues long. From germline, CDR1 is NNHDY and CDR2 SYVADS. Incomplete CDR3 DNA: TGTGCCAGCAGTGACAGGGTGGGATCC. This sequence encodes CASSDRVGS. The CDR3, in full, reads CASSDRVGSDYTF.

As regards this clone: Gene labels here are mouse ones. The CDR3 end falls 4 residues outside the read, so it is completed with the germline J gene. The chain joins TRBV13-3 to TRBJ2-7; 7 nucleotides agree with TRBD1. Per germline, CDR1 NNHDY and CDR2 SYVADS. The CDR3 spans 15 residues. Partial CDR3 DNA: TGTGCCAGCAGTGGTGACAGGGTTGAAGGGGAT. Protein sequence: CASSGDRVEGD. The entire CDR3 protein is CASSGDRVEGDEQYF.

This clone occurred a few times. Gene names and germline refer to mouse. The read ends 4 residues shy of where the CDR3 ends; the end is completed using the germline J gene. V usage is TRBV13-2 and J usage is TRBJ2-7; D is undetermined. Germline CDR1 is NNHNN and CDR2 is SYGAGS (reference sequence). The CDR3 length is 12 residues. The CDR3: CASGDLQYEQYF. The part of the CDR3 DNA that was read is TGTGCCAGCGGTGATTTGCAGTAT.

In regard to this clone: Gene labels here are mouse ones. This CDR3 is CASSPGTGVGDTQYF. The DNA read from the CDR3 is TGTGCCAGCAGTCCCGGGACAGGGGTCGGGGAC. The V and J genes are TRBV19 and TRBJ2-5; TRBD1 matches at 10 bases. Read sequence stops 4 residues before the CDR3 end, and the germline J gene provides the missing end. CDR1 is FNHDT, CDR2 SITEND, per germline (reference sequence). CDR3 size: 15 residues.

This clone came up a few times. Gene names are mouse gene names. Read sequence stops 4 residues before the CDR3 end, and the germline J gene provides the missing end. The chain employs TRBV19 and TRBJ2-4; D is perhaps TRBD1 (6 bases). This CDR3 is built from 13 residues. CDR1 is FNHDT and CDR2 is SITEND in the germline V gene (reference sequence). CDR3 DNA (partial): TGTGCCAGCAGTATAGCTAGGGGGAAC. Translating gives CASSIARGN. The entire CDR3 is CASSIARGNTLYF.

This clone has only a few counts. Gene names are the mouse ones. The CDR3 end lies 4 residues beyond the end of the read and is filled in from the germline J gene. V gene TRBV4 combines with J gene TRBJ2-1, with 13 positions matching TRBD2. The germline V gene encodes CDR1 LGHDT and CDR2 YNNKQL (reference sequence). This CDR3 spans 16 amino acids. V lost 4 bases and J lost 6; bases outside the gene matches: 6. The CDR3 bases that were read are TGTGCCAGCAGCTCGGACTGGGGGGGCGCGGGTGCT. Translated: CASSSDWGGAGA. The complete CDR3 protein is CASSSDWGGAGAEQFF. The full variable domain, completed using reference TRBV4 and TRBJ2-1, is ETAVFQTPNYHVTQVGNEVSFNCKQTLGHDTMYWYKQDSKKLLKIMFSYNNKQLIVNETVPRRFSPQSSDKAHLNLRIKSVEPEDSAVYLCASSSDWGGAGAEQFFGPGTRLTVL.

This clone was seen many times. Gene names and germline refer to mouse. The CDR3 end is not reached by the read, which stops 4 residues before it; the germline J gene fills it in. The V call is TRBV13-3, the J call TRBJ2-1; 7 nucleotides match TRBD2. Germline trimming cut 6 bases from V and 5 bases from J; bases unmatched to any gene: 2. CDR3 length equals 12 residues. Germline lookup yields CDR1 NNHDY and CDR2 SYVADS. The CDR3 loop is CASTLGDAEQFF. The CDR3 bases that were read are TGTGCCAGCACCCTGGGGGATGCT.

This clone showed up just a few times. Mouse gene names apply. The observed sequence ends 4 residues before the CDR3 terminus, with the missing tail filled in from the germline J gene. V is TRBV17 and J is TRBJ2-2; no clear D gene. This CDR3 has 16 residues. Germline CDR1 MNHDT, CDR2 YYDKIL. V lost 5 bases to trimming and J lost 0 bases, with 13 bases between them. The CDR3 region is CASSPRQNSNTGQLYF. The covered CDR3 bases are TGTGCTAGCAGTCCCCGACAAAATTCAAACACCGGG.

Remarks on this clone: Gene labels here are mouse ones. The read stops 4 residues short of the end of the CDR3; the missing end is completed from the germline J gene. V gene TRBV19 combines with J gene TRBJ2-3; 8 bases are a match to TRBD2. Germline CDR1 and CDR2: FNHDT and SITEND (reference sequence). This CDR3 has 16 residues. V lost 3 bases to trimming and J lost 0 bases; unmatched junction nucleotides: 6. CDR3 region: CASSTLGGKSAETLYF. The covered CDR3 bases are TGTGCCAGCAGTACTCTGGGGGGAAAGAGTGCAGAA. The whole variable domain, remainder taken from reference TRBV19 and TRBJ2-3, is GGIITQTPKFLIGQEGQKLTLKCQQNFNHDTMYWYRQDSGKGLRLIYYSITENDLQKGDLSEGYDASREKKSSFSLTVTSAQKNEMAVFLCASSTLGGKSAETLYFGSGTRLTVL.

With regard to this clone: Gene names follow the mouse nomenclature. The CDR3 end falls 4 residues outside the read, so it is completed with the germline J gene. The rearrangement links TRBV13-3 to TRBJ1-4; TRBD1 aligns across 12 bases. Germline V CDR1 and CDR2: NNHDY, SYVADS. Trimming cost V 2 bases and J 6 bases; bases outside gene matches: 8. The CDR3 length is 17 residues. CDR3 sequence reads: CASSDERGQGAYERLFF. The sequenced part of the CDR3 DNA is TGTGCCAGCAGTGACGAGAGGGGACAGGGGGCTTACGAA. Supplemented by reference TRBV13-3 and TRBJ1-4, the full variable domain reads EAAVTQSPRSKVAVTGGKVTLSCHQTNNHDYMYWYRQDTGHGLRLIHYSYVADSTEKGDIPDGYKASRPSQENFSLILELASLSQTAVYFCASSDERGQGAYERLFFGHGTKLSVL.

Only a few counts were recorded for this clone. The genes and germline here are from mouse. The sequence runs out 4 residues before the end of the CDR3; the remainder is reconstructed from the germline J gene. The V call is TRBV19, the J call TRBJ2-7; 8 bases match TRBD2. CDR3 length equals 12 residues. Germline V lookup: CDR1 FNHDT, CDR2 SITEND (reference sequence). CDR3 in amino acids: CASQDWEYEQYF. The sequenced part of the CDR3 DNA is TGTGCCAGCCAGGACTGGGAGTAT. The full variable domain, with the rest looked up from reference TRBV19 and TRBJ2-7, is GGIITQTPKFLIGQEGQKLTLKCQQNFNHDTMYWYRQDSGKGLRLIYYSITENDLQKGDLSEGYDASREKKSSFSLTVTSAQKNEMAVFLCASQDWEYEQYFGPGTRLTVL.

About this clone: Genes and germline are mouse. With the read ending 4 residues before the CDR3 end, the germline J gene is used to fill in that end. Distinct nucleotide sequences in the sample also encode this CDR3. V and J are TRBV14 and TRBJ2-1; 9 bases match TRBD1. Germline CDR1 and CDR2: SGHDT and FRDEAV. The CDR3 spans 14 residues. The J segment lost 6 bases and the V segment lost 4 bases, leaving 5 bases of the junction unmatched. The DNA read from the CDR3 is TGTGCCAGCAGTCCGGGACAGGGTGGTGCT. This encodes CASSPGQGGA. The entire CDR3 is CASSPGQGGAEQFF.

As to this clone: The gene names given are mouse names. The read stops 4 residues short of the end of the CDR3; the missing end is completed from the germline J gene. V is TRBV13-3 and J is TRBJ1-2; TRBD1 matches at 7 bases. The CDR3 length is 14 residues. Trimming cost V 3 bases and J 4 bases; bases outside gene matches: 6. The V gene's germline CDR1 is NNHDY and CDR2 SYVADS. Partial CDR3 DNA: TGTGCCAGCAGTGGGCACAGGGGTGGCTCC. This encodes CASSGHRGGS. The entire CDR3 is CASSGHRGGSDYTF.